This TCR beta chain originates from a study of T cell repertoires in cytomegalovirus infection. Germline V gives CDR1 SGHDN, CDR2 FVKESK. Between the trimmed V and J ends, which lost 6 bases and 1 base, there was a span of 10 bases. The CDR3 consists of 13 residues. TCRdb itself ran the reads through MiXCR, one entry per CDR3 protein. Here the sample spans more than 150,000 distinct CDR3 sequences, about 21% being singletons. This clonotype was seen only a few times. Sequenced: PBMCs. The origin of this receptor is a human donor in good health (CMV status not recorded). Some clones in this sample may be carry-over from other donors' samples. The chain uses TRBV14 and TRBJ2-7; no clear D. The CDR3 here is CASSPRISYEQYF. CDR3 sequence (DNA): TGTGCCAGCAGTCCAAGGATTTCCTACGAGCAGTACTTC.